The T cell receptor (beta chain) under discussion was sequenced for a study of cytomegalovirus exposure and HLA in healthy donors. Amplification used 60 Vbeta primers and 13 Jbeta primers. Some clones are missing from TCRdb's copy, which holds only in-frame ones; the method was immunoSEQ multiplex PCR. Listed are around 110,000 clones; about 6.8% falls within the top ten. Unmatched junction bases numbered 3, after V lost 3 bases and J lost 3 bases. The CDR3 contains 16 residues. Looked up from germline, CDR1 is SGHNT and CDR2 is YYREEE (reference sequence). The clonotype comes from a middle-aged man in good health and CMV-seropositive. The rearrangement joins TRBV5-4 to TRBJ1-4, with 12 positions matching TRBD1. Sequencing was carried out using PBMCs. Here the CDR3 DNA reads TGTGCCAGCAGCTCCGGGACAGGGGGCTCTAATGAAAAACTGTTTTTT. Protein: CASSSGTGGSNEKLFF.